The 21 T cell receptor beta chains below were found in one sample sequenced in a study of shared clonotypes between healthy human individuals. The table came from immunoSEQ multiplex PCR; TCRdb's copy has only in-frame clones and leaves some out. The data hold about 2 million clones, with roughly 94% observed a single time. Source material: naive CD4+ T cells sorted from blood. Regarding subset: CD45RA+ positively selected. The receptor source for this set is a man aged 18 to 30 in good health.

The chain links TRBV4-1 to TRBJ2-7; 12 positions match TRBD2. Germline loops: CDR1 MGHRA, CDR2 YSYEKL. Trimming removed 1 base from V and 6 bases from J; junction bases left unmatched: 4. The CDR3 covers 15 residues. Here the CDR3 reads CASSQGLAGVGEQYF. The CDR3 DNA sequence: TGCGCCAGCAGCCAAGGACTAGCGGGAGTGGGCGAGCAGTACTTC.

The rearrangement joins TRBV11-2 to TRBJ2-7; no definite D call. Trimming pared 1 base from V and 2 bases from J, leaving 6 bases between. CDR1 and CDR2 (germline): SGHAT, FQNNGV. The CDR3 runs to 13 residues. CDR3 coding DNA: TGTGCCAGCAGCTTAGGACATACCTACGAGCAGTACTTC. Protein product: CASSLGHTYEQYF.

This clone was recorded once. The CDR3 reads CASSLPGPGTEAFF. The CDR3 DNA sequence: TGTGCCAGCAGCTTGCCAGGGCCGGGCACTGAAGCTTTCTTT. V and J are TRBV5-4 and TRBJ1-1; possible D gene TRBD1, 5 bases. The CDR3 spans 14 residues. Germline lookup yields CDR1 SGHNT and CDR2 YYREEE (reference sequence). With 1 base removed from V and 4 bases from J, the gap between germline ends came to 11 bases.

The chain employs TRBV5-1 and TRBJ2-5; 8 bases match TRBD2. The CDR3 extends over 15 amino acids. Germline-derived CDR1 and CDR2 are SGHRS and YFSETQ. V lost 0 bases to trimming and J lost 5 bases; unmatched junction nucleotides: 6. The CDR3 DNA reads as TGCGCCAGCAGCTTGGCCGGACTAGCCCGGGAGACCCAGTACTTC. Translating it yields CASSLAGLARETQYF.

Note on this clone: The identical CDR3 is also encoded by other nucleotide sequences in the sample. The chain recombines TRBV6-1 with TRBJ1-2; D gene ambiguous. This CDR3 is 11 amino acids long. Per the germline V gene, CDR1 is MNHNS and CDR2 is SASEGT. Trimming pared 1 base from V and 7 bases from J, leaving 4 bases between. The CDR3 DNA sequence: TGTGCCAGCAGTGAAGGAGGTGGCTACACCTTC. Translated, it gives CASSEGGGYTF.

The chain links TRBV5-1 to TRBJ2-1, with 12 bases that match TRBD2. Looked up from germline, CDR1 is SGHRS and CDR2 is YFSETQ. This CDR3 has 17 amino acids. The junction had 6 bases not matched to a gene; V was cut back by 0 bases and J by 5 bases. CDR3 in DNA: TGCGCCAGCAGCTTGGAGGTCCGGACTAGCGGGAACAATGAGCAGTTCTTC. Translation gives CASSLEVRTSGNNEQFF.

This clone came up a few times. This chain links TRBV4-2 with TRBJ2-7; 7 bases are a match to TRBD2. Per the germline V gene, CDR1 is LGHNA and CDR2 is YNFKEQ. This CDR3 spans 14 amino acids. Germline trimming cut 0 bases from V and 3 bases from J; bases unmatched to any gene: 2. The chain's CDR3 is CASSQDGGSYEQYF. The DNA of the CDR3 is TGTGCCAGCAGCCAAGACGGCGGGAGCTACGAGCAGTACTTC.

This clone appeared a few times. The rearrangement uses TRBV10-3 and TRBJ2-3; 8 bases match TRBD1. Germline trimming cut 7 bases from V and 2 bases from J; bases unmatched to any gene: 2. CDR1 is ENHRY, CDR2 SYGVKD, per germline. The length of the CDR3 is 13 residues. This CDR3 is CAIMDRVTDTQYF. The DNA of the CDR3 is TGTGCCATCATGGACAGGGTCACAGATACGCAGTATTTT.

The DNA for the CDR3 is TGTGCCAGCAGCCAAGATATCCTCAGCTCCTACGAGCAGTACTTC. Protein product: CASSQDILSSYEQYF. The chain uses TRBV4-2 and TRBJ2-7, with D hard to call. Germline lookup yields CDR1 LGHNA and CDR2 YNFKEQ. V lost 0 bases to trimming and J lost 0 bases, with 9 bases between them. The CDR3 spans 15 residues.

J is TRBJ2-3 and V is TRBV5-4; TRBD2 matches 7 bases. This CDR3 has 16 amino acids. Germline V lookup: CDR1 SGHNT, CDR2 YYREEE (reference sequence). With V trimmed by 5 bases and J by 4 bases, 13 bases remained unmatched. The CDR3 region is CASRRVVGGDPDTQYF. The DNA of the CDR3 is TGTGCCAGCAGGCGGGTCGTGGGGGGGGACCCAGATACGCAGTATTTT. The variable domain in full, completed from reference TRBV5-4 and TRBJ2-3, reads ETGVTQSPTHLIKTRGQQVTLRCSSQSGHNTVSWYQQALGQGPQFIFQYYREEENGRGNFPPRFSGLQFPNYSSELNVNALELDDSALYLCASRRVVGGDPDTQYFGPGTRLTVL.

This chain connects TRBV6-5 to TRBJ2-2; 8 nucleotides agree with TRBD1. This CDR3 contains 14 residues. The ends lost 7 bases at V and 1 base at J; junction bases unmatched: 2. The germline gives CDR1 MNHEY, CDR2 SVGAGI. CDR3 loop: CASIGQGNTGELFF. CDR3 in DNA: TGTGCCAGCATCGGACAGGGGAACACCGGGGAGCTGTTTTTT.

The chain is built from TRBV2 and TRBJ1-1; TRBD1 is a possible D gene (6 bases). CDR1 and CDR2 (germline): SNHLY, FYNNEI. The CDR3 has 15 residues. The germline V and J ends were trimmed by 4 bases and 0 bases, with 12 bases remaining between them. The CDR3, as DNA: TGTGCCAGCAGTGGGGGGGCAGGAATGAACACTGAAGCTTTCTTT. Translated: CASSGGAGMNTEAFF.

A single count supports this clone. CDR3 bases: TGCGCCAGCAGCAGGACCCCAACTAATGAAAAACTGTTTTTT. Translating gives CASSRTPTNEKLFF. This sequence joins TRBV5-1 and TRBJ1-4; D unclear. There are 14 residues in the CDR3. CDR1 and CDR2 from the germline V gene are SGHRS and YFSETQ. The ends were cut back, 4 bases at V and 0 bases at J, with 7 bases in the middle.

This clone was found once. V is TRBV5-1 and J is TRBJ2-1, with 8 nucleotides matching TRBD2. Unmatched junction bases numbered 10, after V lost 4 bases and J lost 7 bases. Germline lookup yields CDR1 SGHRS and CDR2 YFSETQ. The CDR3 runs 15 residues. The CDR3 DNA is TGCGCCAGCAGCCAGACTACTAGCGGTCCGAATGAGCAGTTCTTC. Translated: CASSQTTSGPNEQFF. Filled out from reference TRBV5-1 and TRBJ2-1, the complete variable domain reads KAGVTQTPRYLIKTRGQQVTLSCSPISGHRSVSWYQQTPGQGLQFLFEYFSETQRNKGNFPGRFSGRQFSNSRSEMNVSTLELGDSALYLCASSQTTSGPNEQFFGPGTRLTVL.

V usage is TRBV7-2 and J usage is TRBJ2-7; TRBD2 is a possible D gene (5 bases). V lost 1 base and J 7 bases, leaving 14 bases between the germline ends. The CDR3 has 14 residues. Per the germline V gene, CDR1 is SGHTA and CDR2 is FQGNSA. The CDR3 spells CASSLVPGSREQYF. The DNA of the CDR3 is TGTGCCAGCAGCTTAGTTCCGGGATCTAGGGAGCAGTACTTC.

The chain recombines TRBV29-1 with TRBJ1-1, with D unclear. Germline CDR1 reads SQVTM; CDR2 reads ANQGSEA. V lost 3 bases and J 9 bases, leaving 8 bases between the germline ends. The CDR3 spans 10 residues. CDR3 in amino acids: CSVDGEKAFF. For the CDR3, the DNA is TGCAGCGTTGACGGGGAGAAAGCTTTCTTT.

The chain joins TRBV7-9 to TRBJ2-5; 9 bases map to TRBD2. The CDR3 loop spans 13 amino acids. Germline CDR1 and CDR2: SEHNR and FQNEAQ (reference sequence). After removal of 8 bases from V and 2 bases from J, the junction contained 3 bases not matched to a gene. In DNA, the CDR3 is TGTGCCAGCGGGCTAGCGGGACAAGAGACCCAGTACTTC. Amino acid sequence: CASGLAGQETQYF.

This chain uses TRBV2 with TRBJ2-7, with TRBD2 identical over 12 bases. CDR3 size: 15 residues. V shed 6 bases, J shed 5 bases, and the junction held 8 bases outside the gene matches. Germline-derived CDR1 and CDR2 are SNHLY and FYNNEI. CDR3: CASRASSGGADEQYF. As DNA, the CDR3 is TGTGCCAGCAGGGCCTCTAGCGGGGGGGCCGACGAGCAGTACTTC.

The chain uses TRBV7-8 and TRBJ1-4, with 10 nucleotides matching TRBD1. CDR1 is SGHVS and CDR2 is FQNEAQ in the germline V gene. V gave up 5 bases and J gave up 8 bases; unmatched junction bases: 5. The CDR3 extends over 14 amino acids. CDR3 sequence: CASSPGQGGEKLFF. CDR3 DNA: TGTGCCAGCAGCCCCGGACAGGGGGGGGAAAAACTGTTTTTT.

A note on this clone: Other nucleotide sequences from this sample produce the same CDR3. The V call is TRBV6-1, the J call TRBJ1-5; maybe TRBD1 (5 bases). This CDR3 has 14 amino acids. Germline V gives CDR1 MNHNS, CDR2 SASEGT. Trimming removed 4 bases from V and 2 bases from J, with 9 bases in between. CDR3 in DNA: TGTGCCAGCAGTGGAGGGGTCGGCAATCAGCCCCAGCATTTT. This sequence encodes CASSGGVGNQPQHF.

The chain carries TRBV7-2 and TRBJ1-1, with TRBD1 matching 7 bases. Trimming took 6 bases from V and 2 from J; bases not matched to a gene: 9. Looked up from germline, CDR1 is SGHTA and CDR2 is FQGNSA. This CDR3 has 15 amino acids. CDR3 sequence reads: CASSRTGPTNTEAFF. The CDR3 nucleotides are TGTGCCAGCAGTCGGACAGGCCCGACCAACACTGAAGCTTTCTTT.